The clone carrying this TCR beta chain was picked up many times. Its antigen remains unknown. Using RNA transcripts, the TCR beta CDR3 regions were amplified. The first round was an RT-PCR with HTBI primers, and the second round was a multiplex PCR. TCRdb reanalysed the multiplex PCR reads using MiXCR and keeps one entry per CDR3 protein. The profile shows almost 400,000 distinct CDR3 sequences, 18% of them singletons. Under 3 months in duration, the ophthalmopathy in affected donors had moderate-to-severe activity, CAS ≥3 and NOSPECS ≥4. The V gene lost 7 bases and the J gene lost 9 bases, with 19 bases spanning the gap. This CDR3 has 15 amino acids. Germline V lookup: CDR1 SNHLY, CDR2 FYNNEI. This sample stems from a study of Graves' ophthalmopathy and Graves' hyperthyroidism. Study conclusions and caveats: Cross-validated, the 13-signature model showed 87.88%/81.08% sensitivity/specificity, and 80%/75% in the test set. Most clonotypes expanded in thyroid above 0.001 frequency were present in blood too.

The sequenced material came from peripheral blood. This chain uses TRBV2 with TRBJ1-6; possibly TRBD1 for D (6 bases). This clonotype was obtained from a woman younger than 30 with Graves' ophthalmopathy. The CDR3 reads CASTTSRGQGSPLHF. CDR3 bases: TGTGCCAGCACCACCTCACGGGGGCAGGGTTCACCCCTCCACTTT.